Listed here are 30 T cell receptor beta chains from one sample, sequenced in a study of cytomegalovirus exposure and HLA in healthy donors. With 60 Vbeta and 13 Jbeta primers, the PCR was carried out. The data were produced by immunoSEQ multiplex PCR, yet TCRdb's version contains in-frame clones alone and is incomplete. The top ten clones hold around 3.6% of a sample with 140,000 to 150,000 clones, 65% to 85% of them seen once. The sample taken for sequencing was PBMCs. The receptors come from a male donor in good health and CMV-seronegative.

This clone was seen more than once but under ten times. The rearrangement links TRBV4-1 to TRBJ2-2; TRBD2 might be the D (5 bases). Trimming pared 1 base from V and 6 bases from J, leaving 18 bases between. Germline V lookup: CDR1 MGHRA, CDR2 YSYEKL. The CDR3 covers 17 residues. Written as DNA, the CDR3 is TGCGCCAGCAGCCAAGTCGGGTCGAGGGTTGTCTCCGGGGAGCTGTTTTTT. It is translated as CASSQVGSRVVSGELFF.

The chain has TRBV6-5 and TRBJ2-1; D perhaps matches TRBD1 (6 bases). Germline values: CDR1 MNHEY, CDR2 SVGAGI. The CDR3 has 15 residues. Trimming removed 7 bases from V and 0 bases from J, with 13 bases in between. This CDR3 reads CASTQGWSSYNEQFF. For the CDR3, the DNA is TGTGCCAGCACACAGGGATGGAGCTCCTACAATGAGCAGTTCTTC.

This clone was counted between two and nine times. This sequence joins TRBV29-1 and TRBJ1-2; possibly TRBD1 for D (6 bases). This CDR3 comprises 13 residues. V lost 3 bases and J lost 2, with 10 bases in between. The germline CDR1 and CDR2 sequences are SQVTM and ANQGSEA. The CDR3 loop reads CSVEWQGNYGYTF. CDR3 coding DNA: TGCAGCGTTGAGTGGCAGGGGAACTATGGCTACACCTTC.

CDR3 sequence: CASSPKPGQANNEQFF. The DNA of the CDR3 is TGTGCCAGCAGCCCGAAACCGGGACAGGCCAACAATGAGCAGTTCTTC. The V gene is TRBV11-2, the J gene TRBJ2-1, with 8 bases that match TRBD1. The CDR3 is made up of 16 amino acids. Per the germline V gene, CDR1 is SGHAT and CDR2 is FQNNGV. After removal of 5 bases from V and 5 bases from J, the junction contained 11 bases not matched to a gene.

V gene TRBV6-5 combines with J gene TRBJ1-6; D call uncertain. CDR3 length: 14 amino acids. Looked up from germline, CDR1 is MNHEY and CDR2 is SVGAGI. V was trimmed by 6 bases and J by 6 bases, leaving 12 bases between them. DNA of the CDR3: TGTGCCAGCAGCCTAACTCCTCGTAATTCACCCCTCCACTTT. It translates to CASSLTPRNSPLHF.

The chain recombines TRBV5-6 with TRBJ2-1; TRBD2 matches 7 bases. The V gene end was trimmed by 0 bases and the J gene end by 2 bases; junction bases not matched to a gene: 5. CDR3 length: 16 amino acids. Germline CDR1 reads SGHDT; CDR2 reads YYEEEE. CDR3 loop: CASSLGGRGTYNEQFF. In DNA form, the CDR3 reads TGTGCCAGCAGCTTGGGAGGGAGGGGCACCTACAATGAGCAGTTCTTC.

The J gene is TRBJ1-5, the V gene TRBV6-5, with D uncertain. V was cut by 4 bases and J by 1 base, with 14 bases left in between. The germline CDR1 and CDR2 sequences are MNHEY and SVGAGI. There are 16 residues in the CDR3. The CDR3 reads CASSLGGPGSNQPQHF. CDR3 coding DNA: TGTGCCAGCAGTTTGGGTGGGCCGGGAAGCAATCAGCCCCAGCATTTT.

There are a few counts of this clone. V and J are TRBV10-3 and TRBJ1-3; possible D gene TRBD1, 5 bases. This CDR3 has 16 residues. The ends were cut back, 5 bases at V and 0 bases at J, with 14 bases in the middle. Germline V gene sequence: CDR1 ENHRY, CDR2 SYGVKD. The CDR3 bases are TGTGCCATCAGTAAACAAGACAGCCTCTCTGGAAACACCATATATTTT. This gives the protein CAISKQDSLSGNTIYF.

The CDR3 reads CASNPLSGTNQFF. The CDR3 nucleotides read TGTGCCAGCAACCCTCTTTCCGGGACTAATCAGTTCTTC. The chain employs TRBV6-5 and TRBJ2-1; 7 nucleotides agree with TRBD2. Germline CDR1 reads MNHEY; CDR2 reads SVGAGI. V dropped 7 bases and J dropped 13; count of bases not matched to a gene: 13. The CDR3 is 13 amino acids.

The chain uses TRBV11-2 and TRBJ2-5; 7 bases are a match to TRBD2. The J call is in doubt because the DNA end fits TRBJ2-7 better. CDR3 length: 14 amino acids. Germline CDR1 reads SGHAT; CDR2 reads FQNNGV. CDR3 nucleotides: TGTGCCAGCCACCCTTCGGGAGGTTCGTACGAGCAGTACTTC. Protein sequence: CASHPSGGSYEQYF.

The chain links TRBV5-4 to TRBJ1-1; possibly TRBD1 for D (6 bases). Germline assignment: CDR1 SGHNT and CDR2 YYREEE (reference sequence). The CDR3 consists of 14 residues. Trimming left V 4 bases short and J 5 bases short, with 15 bases between. The CDR3 is CASSPAGGRTEAFF. The CDR3 DNA reads TGTGCCAGCAGCCCGGCGGGGGGGCGGACTGAAGCTTTCTTT.

The chain employs TRBV7-3 and TRBJ1-1; 8 positions match TRBD1. The CDR3 consists of 13 residues. CDR1 SGHTA and CDR2 FQGTGA come from the germline V gene. J lost 4 bases, V lost 4 bases, and 2 bases had no gene match. The CDR3: CASSSQGVTEAFF. CDR3 bases: TGTGCCAGCAGCTCACAGGGGGTCACTGAAGCTTTCTTT.

This clone was seen once. This chain links TRBV18 with TRBJ2-7; TRBD1 matches 8 bases. Trimming removed 8 bases from V and 3 bases from J; junction bases left unmatched: 18. The CDR3 length is 17 residues. Germline CDR1 reads KGHSH; CDR2 reads LQKENI. The DNA for the CDR3 is TGTGCCAGCCTTGGACAGGGTGGGACCCTCGGTCACTACGAGCAGTACTTC. Amino acids: CASLGQGGTLGHYEQYF.

In its sample, this clone was seen once. The V call is TRBV5-1, the J call TRBJ2-7; TRBD1 matches at 8 bases. CDR1 and CDR2 (germline): SGHRS, YFSETQ. V shed 3 bases, J shed 7 bases, and the junction held 12 bases outside the gene matches. CDR3 length equals 15 residues. The CDR3 protein is CASSSRTGTPGEQYF. CDR3 DNA sequence: TGCGCCAGCAGCTCTAGGACAGGGACGCCGGGGGAGCAGTACTTC.

The chain uses TRBV4-2 and TRBJ2-7; a weak D match, TRBD1 (6 bases). Germline loops: CDR1 LGHNA, CDR2 YNFKEQ. V gave up 5 bases and J gave up 9 bases, with 17 bases separating them. The CDR3 has 13 residues. For the CDR3, the DNA is TGTGCCAGCAGCAACCGGGACAAGGGCCGGCAGTACTTC. This sequence encodes CASSNRDKGRQYF.

The chain uses TRBV27 and TRBJ2-1; 8 bases are shared with TRBD2. J lost 4 bases, V lost 1 base, and 15 bases had no gene match. The CDR3 loop spans 19 amino acids. Germline CDR1 is MNHEY and CDR2 is SMNVEV (reference sequence). The CDR3 coding sequence is TGTGCCAGCAGTTTATTGTTGGGCGGGGGGCGGGTGCGGTACAATGAGCAGTTCTTC. Residues: CASSLLLGGGRVRYNEQFF.

V gene TRBV5-1 combines with J gene TRBJ2-5; 9 bases map to TRBD2. The end of the DNA aligns better with TRBJ2-7, so the J call may be wrong. CDR3 size: 14 residues. The germline V gene encodes CDR1 SGHRS and CDR2 YFSETQ. CDR3 DNA: TGCGCCAGCACCCGGACTAGCGCCGCCTACGAGCAGTACTTC. Translating gives CASTRTSAAYEQYF.

V and J are TRBV9 and TRBJ2-1; 9 nucleotides line up with TRBD1. The CDR3 runs 15 residues. From germline, CDR1 is SGDLS and CDR2 YYNGEE. J lost 3 bases, V lost 3 bases, and 4 bases had no gene match. This CDR3 is CASSATGGYYNEQFF. The CDR3 DNA follows: TGTGCCAGCAGCGCAACAGGGGGCTACTACAATGAGCAGTTCTTC.

This sequence joins TRBV29-1 and TRBJ2-7; 8 nucleotides align to TRBD1. Unmatched junction bases numbered 5, after V lost 5 bases and J lost 5 bases. Germline V gene sequence: CDR1 SQVTM, CDR2 ANQGSEA. CDR3 length equals 12 residues. The CDR3: CSVRDRYHEQYF. The CDR3 DNA reads TGCAGCGTTCGGGACAGGTACCACGAGCAGTACTTC.

This rearrangement joins TRBV7-2 to TRBJ1-5; the match to TRBD1 covers 7 bases. Trimming removed 2 bases from V and 6 bases from J; junction bases left unmatched: 4. The CDR3 has 14 amino acids. Germline lookup yields CDR1 SGHTA and CDR2 FQGNSA. The CDR3 loop is CASSLKTGFQPQHF. In DNA form, the CDR3 reads TGTGCCAGCAGCTTAAAGACAGGGTTTCAGCCCCAGCATTTT.

The V and J genes are TRBV11-1 and TRBJ1-6, with 8 bases matching TRBD1. The CDR3 spans 14 residues. CDR1 is SGHAT, CDR2 FQDESV, per germline (reference sequence). The ends lost 5 bases at V and 9 bases at J; junction bases unmatched: 6. CDR3 amino acids: CASSPGQGGSPLHF. The CDR3 DNA follows: TGTGCCAGCAGCCCAGGACAGGGTGGTTCACCCCTCCACTTT.

CDR3 bases: TGTGCCAGCACTGGGGGGGCCTACGAGCAGTACTTC. Amino acid sequence: CASTGGAYEQYF. V usage is TRBV6-6 and J usage is TRBJ2-7; 7 positions agree with TRBD2. The V and J ends lost 7 bases and 2 bases, in that order; junction bases with no gene match: 2. The CDR3 runs 12 residues. The germline V gene has CDR1 MNHNY and CDR2 SVGAGI (reference sequence).

The genes are TRBV7-2 and TRBJ1-1, with TRBD1 identical over 7 bases. The junction had 11 bases not matched to a gene; V was cut back by 3 bases and J by 1 base. The CDR3 has 17 residues. Germline CDR1 SGHTA, CDR2 FQGNSA. The CDR3 DNA reads TGTGCCAGCAGCTTGGGACCGTCTAGACAGGGGAACACTGAAGCTTTCTTT. Protein sequence: CASSLGPSRQGNTEAFF.

This chain links TRBV9 with TRBJ2-3; the D gene is possibly TRBD1 (5 bases). The CDR3 has 15 amino acids. Germline V lookup: CDR1 SGDLS, CDR2 YYNGEE. Trimming pared 4 bases from V and 1 base from J, leaving 13 bases between. As DNA, the CDR3 is TGTGCCAGCAGCTCACACAGGAGACGCACAGATACGCAGTATTTT. Its protein product is CASSSHRRRTDTQYF.

The rearrangement links TRBV2 to TRBJ2-3; D might be TRBD2 (5 bases). This CDR3 region has 12 residues. Germline CDR1 and CDR2: SNHLY and FYNNEI. Trimming cost V 6 bases and J 6 bases, with 10 bases left between them. The CDR3: CASSPGSDTQYF. CDR3 bases: TGTGCCAGCAGCCCGGGGTCGGATACGCAGTATTTT.

This chain uses TRBV19 with TRBJ1-1; 7 bases map to TRBD1. Looked up from germline, CDR1 is LNHDA and CDR2 is SQIVND (reference sequence). V was clipped by 6 bases and J by 5 bases; unmatched bases: 6. The CDR3 has 13 amino acids. Here the CDR3 DNA reads TGTGCCAGTAGACAGGGGTTCGGGACTGAAGCTTTCTTT. Its translation is CASRQGFGTEAFF.

The V and J genes are TRBV4-1 and TRBJ2-6; D perhaps matches TRBD1 (5 bases). This CDR3 has 16 amino acids. With 0 bases removed from V and 15 bases from J, the gap between germline ends came to 21 bases. Germline loops: CDR1 MGHRA, CDR2 YSYEKL. DNA for the CDR3: TGCGCCAGCAGCCAAGAGGTAACCGCCTCAAGGGGTGGCCTGACTTTC. Amino acids: CASSQEVTASRGGLTF.

The chain carries TRBV6-4 and TRBJ2-3; D possibly corresponds to TRBD2 (5 bases). V was clipped by 0 bases and J by 5 bases, with 12 bases between them. In germline, CDR1 is MRHNA, CDR2 SNTAGT. The CDR3 covers 15 residues. The CDR3 sequence: CASSDSEGSGDTQYF. The CDR3, as DNA: TGTGCCAGCAGTGACTCTGAGGGTAGTGGAGATACGCAGTATTTT.

The chain couples TRBV29-1 to TRBJ2-2; the match to TRBD2 covers 10 bases. Germline CDR1 and CDR2: SQVTM and ANQGSEA. This CDR3 is built from 15 residues. J was trimmed by 5 bases and V by 4 bases; bases with no gene match: 7. CDR3 in amino acids: CSVVGAGGRTGELFF. As DNA, the CDR3 is TGCAGCGTTGTGGGAGCGGGGGGGAGAACCGGGGAGCTGTTTTTT.

This chain links TRBV5-1 with TRBJ2-1, with 13 bases lining up with TRBD2. This CDR3 contains 15 residues. The germline gives CDR1 SGHRS, CDR2 YFSETQ. Trimming removed 2 bases from V and 8 bases from J; junction bases left unmatched: 4. CDR3 bases: TGCGCCAGCAGCTTTACTAGCGGGGGGGACCATGAGCAGTTCTTC. It yields the protein CASSFTSGGDHEQFF.